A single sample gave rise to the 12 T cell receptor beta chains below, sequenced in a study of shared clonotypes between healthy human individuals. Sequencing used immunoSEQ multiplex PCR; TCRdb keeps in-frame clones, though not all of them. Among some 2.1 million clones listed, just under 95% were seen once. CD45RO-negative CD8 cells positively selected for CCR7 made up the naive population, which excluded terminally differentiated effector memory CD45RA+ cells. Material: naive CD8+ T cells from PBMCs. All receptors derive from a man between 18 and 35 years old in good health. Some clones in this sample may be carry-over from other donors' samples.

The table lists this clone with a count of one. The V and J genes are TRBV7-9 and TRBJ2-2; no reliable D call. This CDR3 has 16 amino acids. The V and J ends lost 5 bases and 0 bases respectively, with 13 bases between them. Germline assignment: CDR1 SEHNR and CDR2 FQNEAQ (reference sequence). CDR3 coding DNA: TGTGCCAGCAGCCCACGCTCCATAGCGAACACCGGGGAGCTGTTTTTT. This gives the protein CASSPRSIANTGELFF. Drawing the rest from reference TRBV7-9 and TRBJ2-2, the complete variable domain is DTGVSQNPRHKITKRGQNVTFRCDPISEHNRLYWYRQTLGQGPEFLTYFQNEAQLEKSRLLSDRFSAERPKGSFSTLEIQRTEQGDSAMYLCASSPRSIANTGELFFGEGSRLTVL.

The CDR3 loop reads CASSPRGDSNEQYF. The CDR3 nucleotides are TGTGCCAGCAGCCCCCGGGGGGACAGCAACGAGCAGTACTTC. The chain recombines TRBV11-3 with TRBJ2-7, with D possibly being TRBD1 or TRBD2 (7 bases each). The CDR3 is 14 residues long. The V gene's germline CDR1 is SGHNT and CDR2 YENEEA. Between the trimmed V and J ends, which lost 5 bases and 5 bases, there was a span of 16 bases.

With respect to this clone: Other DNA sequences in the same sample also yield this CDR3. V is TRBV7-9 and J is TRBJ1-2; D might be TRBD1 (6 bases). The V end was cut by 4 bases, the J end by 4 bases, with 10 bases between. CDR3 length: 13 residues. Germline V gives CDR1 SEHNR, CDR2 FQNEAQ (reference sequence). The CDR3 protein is CASSSGTSYGYTF. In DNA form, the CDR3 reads TGTGCCAGCAGCTCCGGGACATCCTATGGCTACACCTTC.

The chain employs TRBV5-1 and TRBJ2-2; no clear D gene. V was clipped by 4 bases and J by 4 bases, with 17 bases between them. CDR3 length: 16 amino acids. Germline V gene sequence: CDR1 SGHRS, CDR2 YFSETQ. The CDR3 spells CASSPVPPDSTGELFF. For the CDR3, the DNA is TGCGCCAGCAGCCCGGTCCCCCCAGATTCCACCGGGGAGCTGTTTTTT.

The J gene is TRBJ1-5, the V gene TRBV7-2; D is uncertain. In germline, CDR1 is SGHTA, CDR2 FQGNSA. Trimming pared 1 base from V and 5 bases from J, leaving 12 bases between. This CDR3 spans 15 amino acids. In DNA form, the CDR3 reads TGTGCCAGCAGCTTAGGCGATGGGTGGTATCAGCCCCAGCATTTT. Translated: CASSLGDGWYQPQHF.

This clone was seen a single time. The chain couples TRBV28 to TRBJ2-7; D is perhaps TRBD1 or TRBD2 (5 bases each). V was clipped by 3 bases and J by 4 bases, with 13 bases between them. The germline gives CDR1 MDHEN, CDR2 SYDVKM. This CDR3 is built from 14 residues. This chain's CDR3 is CASSLRGDSYEQYF. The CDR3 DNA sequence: TGTGCCAGCAGTTTGAGGGGAGACTCTTACGAGCAGTACTTC.

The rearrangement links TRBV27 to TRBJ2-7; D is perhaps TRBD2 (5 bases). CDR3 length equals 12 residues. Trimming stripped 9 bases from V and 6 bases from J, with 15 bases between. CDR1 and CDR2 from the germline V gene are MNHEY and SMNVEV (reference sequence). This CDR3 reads CASSAGLREQYF. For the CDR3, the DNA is TGTGCCAGTTCGGCAGGACTTCGCGAGCAGTACTTC.

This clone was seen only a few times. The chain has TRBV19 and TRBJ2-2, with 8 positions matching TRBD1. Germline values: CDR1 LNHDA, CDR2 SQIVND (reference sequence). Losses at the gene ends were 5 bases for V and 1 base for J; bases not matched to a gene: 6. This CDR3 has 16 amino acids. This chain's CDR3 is CASSFPGTGNTGELFF. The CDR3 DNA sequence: TGTGCCAGTAGTTTTCCTGGGACAGGGAACACCGGGGAGCTGTTTTTT.

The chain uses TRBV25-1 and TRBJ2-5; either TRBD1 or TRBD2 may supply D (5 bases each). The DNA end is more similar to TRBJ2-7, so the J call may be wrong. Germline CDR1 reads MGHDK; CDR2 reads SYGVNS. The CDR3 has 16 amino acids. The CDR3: CASSEGVRRGPHEQYF. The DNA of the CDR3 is TGTGCCAGCAGTGAGGGGGTAAGAAGGGGACCCCACGAGCAGTACTTC.

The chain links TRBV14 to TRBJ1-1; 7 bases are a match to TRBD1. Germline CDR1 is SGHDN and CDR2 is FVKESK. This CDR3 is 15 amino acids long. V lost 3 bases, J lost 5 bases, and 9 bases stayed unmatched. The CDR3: CASSHFLGGATEAFF. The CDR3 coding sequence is TGTGCCAGCAGCCATTTCCTAGGGGGCGCGACTGAAGCTTTCTTT.

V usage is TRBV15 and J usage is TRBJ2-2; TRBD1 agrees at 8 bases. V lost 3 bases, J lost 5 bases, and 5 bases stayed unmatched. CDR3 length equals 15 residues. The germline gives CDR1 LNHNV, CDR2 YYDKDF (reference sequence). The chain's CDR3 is CATSRNRGWTGELFF. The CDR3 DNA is TGTGCCACCAGCAGGAACAGGGGGTGGACCGGGGAGCTGTTTTTT.

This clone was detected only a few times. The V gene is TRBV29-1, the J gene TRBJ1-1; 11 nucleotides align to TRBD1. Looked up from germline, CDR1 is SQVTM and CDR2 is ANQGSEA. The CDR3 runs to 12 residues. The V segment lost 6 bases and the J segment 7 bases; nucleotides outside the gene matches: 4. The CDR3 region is CSVRGTGGEAFF. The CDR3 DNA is TGCAGCGTGAGAGGGACAGGGGGTGAAGCTTTCTTT.